The source of this T cell receptor beta chain is a study of beta chain features in type 1 diabetes (dated by TCRdb to the late 2010s). Turning to the overall study: Mean age, gender distribution, total cell number and subset yield were not different between patients and healthy donors. Across all samples, approximately 100 million sorted cells were examined, and cell number per subset correlated strongly with RNA yield. The study compared TCRB repertoires of sorted circulating CD4+ T cell subsets between recently diagnosed type 1 diabetes patients and matched healthy donors. Naive and central memory subsets were obtained from all 30 or so donors, but regulatory and stem cell-like memory subsets were isolated from only 8 patients and roughly 8 healthy donors. General findings and caveats noted by the study authors: Naive, central memory and regulatory TCRB repertoires appeared more similar among patients than among healthy donors. Because cDNA was sequenced instead of genomic DNA, activated cells with high expression could be over-represented, although the groups did not differ in activation or CD3 levels. Because small numbers of individuals were included in the HLA sub-analyses, any influence of HLA type on TCRB rearrangement was left unresolved. Shorter templates might have been favored by PCR, but patient and control samples were amplified and corrected together, so both groups would have been affected equally by any skew. Type 1 diabetes patients showed a moderate but significant shortening of TCRB CDR3 length in all four CD4+ subsets. At VDJ recombination sites, type 1 diabetes patients had fewer insertions and more deleted nucleotides, which implies abnormalities in thymic rearrangement.

Each donor gave one peripheral blood draw, approximately 100 mL on average, collected into heparinised tubes. Using a panel that included CD45RO, CCR7, CD25, CD127, CD95 and CD27, naive, central memory, regulatory and stem cell-like memory CD4+ T cells were sorted on a BD FACSAria II. All sorted populations exceeded 98% purity. Right away, PBMCs were isolated by Lymphoprep density gradient centrifugation and were stained directly, with no culture step. So that batch effects would be minimized, each experiment stained and sorted samples in pairs, pairing one healthy donor with one patient. The High Capacity cDNA Reverse Transcription Kit was used to reverse transcribe all of the isolated RNA, meaning that expressed TCRB transcripts were what got sequenced. Naive, central memory and regulatory T cell samples underwent deep immunoSEQ sequencing, averaging approximately 3.5 million total reads per sample. Sorted cells were lysed in RLT buffer and RNA was extracted with DNase-treated RNeasy Micro or Mini kits, depending on cell number. Each cell subset was processed separately to prevent cross-contamination, with patient and healthy donor samples processed together. The immunoSEQ multiplex PCR was used to amplify TCRB sequences from cDNA, yielding 87-bp fragments that span the CDR3 region. Amplicons were sequenced on the Illumina HiSeq platform. The paper's data handling went like this. Synthetic template baselines were used to correct PCR bias computationally, reads within Hamming distance 2 were collapsed together, and singletons that could not be merged were discarded. Reads were aligned to IMGT to assign V, D and J genes, CDR3 length, and insertions or deletions at six rearrangement sites. Within each subset, clonotype counts were normalized to sorted cell number, and only after that were true diversity and Gini coefficients computed with the tcR R package. The overlap coefficient, calculated on TCRB nucleotide sequences, was used to measure repertoire sharing. Held by TCRdb, this immuneACCESS table contains in-frame sequences only and omits some clones. Under half of the omission traces to an unresolved V gene where checked; the cause of the rest is unknown. The V and J calls and the clone size are those of that table, but D and trimming were determined from the DNA. Counted in this sample were about 180,000 clones; around an eighth of them appeared once. The top ten hold approximately 0.62% of the sample.

This clone has a handful of counts. There is no known antigen for this receptor. Base qualities are missing; no much larger clone stands one base away. Based on the germline V gene, the CDR1 and CDR2 sequences are MNHEY and SVGAGI. A distance of 8 bases separates the germline ends of V and J, which lose 8 bases and 7 bases respectively. The CDR3 goes from the cysteine to the phenylalanine over 10 residues. Here the CDR3 DNA is all that survives: 30 bases in frame from base 1. This receptor chain uses TRBV6-5 and TRBJ1-1; the D segment could be TRBD1, given 6 matching bases. Material: central memory CD4+ T cells from blood. The clonotype was recovered from a woman aged 18-29 years in good health. The CDR3 in this case is CASGGYEAFF. The nucleotide sequence is TGTGCCAGCGGGGGCTATGAAGCTTTCTTT.